These T cell receptor beta chains were read from a single sample in a study of T cells in severe cutaneous drug reactions. From the multiplex PCR reads, TCRdb lists one entry per CDR3 protein and no DNA. In all, the sample yields roughly 5,400 distinct CDR3 sequences. Sequenced material: PBMCs. The source of these receptors is a human donor with a severe cutaneous adverse drug reaction. Each CDR3 is given with its conserved first and last residue. The size field is filled for only some rows; it gives once, few, many or a size class.

size,J,V,CDR3
medium-sized,TRBJ2-7,TRBV7-6,CASSLVNWGEQYF
-,TRBJ2-1,TRBV20-1,CSAIAGETNEQFF
medium-sized,TRBJ1-1,TRBV18,CASSPPIGAGGTEAFF
-,TRBJ2-1,TRBV5-5,CASSLGQGRTVGTWSEQFF
-,TRBJ2-3,TRBV11-2,CASSHLQPYTQYF
medium-sized,TRBJ1-5,TRBV4-1,CASSQDWGEGTQPQHF
-,TRBJ1-5,TRBV12-3/TRBV12-4,CASSFLSGNQPQHF
medium-sized,TRBJ1-2,TRBV28,CASSLKGNRGRGYTF
-,TRBJ2-7,TRBV18,CASSRTGGSYEQYF
medium-sized,TRBJ2-1,TRBV4-1,CASSQTPALAAEINNEQFF
medium-sized,TRBJ2-3,TRBV4-1,CASSQGLAGVGDTQYF
-,TRBJ1-5,TRBV30,CAWSVEGQFYNQPQHF
-,TRBJ2-5,TRBV12-3/TRBV12-4,CASSSQTGYQETQYF
medium-sized,TRBJ1-1,TRBV7-2,CASSLLRNTEAFF
medium-sized,TRBJ2-1,TRBV6-1,CASSEGFSANYNEQFF
-,TRBJ2-7,TRBV4-1,CASSQEVGGYEQYF
medium-sized,TRBJ2-3,TRBV7-8,CASSFEVAGGTDTQYF
medium-sized,TRBJ1-1,TRBV7-9,CASRHQEGRVNTEAFF
medium-sized,TRBJ2-5,TRBV7-2,CASSLARQGGVTQYF
medium-sized,TRBJ1-1,TRBV29-1,CSARQAQEAFF
-,TRBJ2-1,TRBV12-3/TRBV12-4,CASSLFKVGTAIIF
-,TRBJ2-2,TRBV19,CASRLAVRISGELFF
-,TRBJ1-1,TRBV11-2,CASSMWGAKVTEAFF
medium-sized,TRBJ2-1,TRBV28,CASKGDVSYNEQFF
medium-sized,TRBJ2-5,TRBV28,CASSTTSADKETQYF
medium-sized,TRBJ1-1,TRBV19,CASSIMTGAFSEAFF
-,TRBJ2-1,TRBV6-2/TRBV6-3,CASSQDSYNEQFF
medium-sized,TRBJ1-5,TRBV11-1,CASSPGGYGQPQHF
medium-sized,TRBJ1-4,TRBV12-3/TRBV12-4,CASSWGEEKLFF
-,TRBJ2-5,TRBV7-9,CASSLVSSLQETQYF
-,TRBJ2-7,TRBV11-2,CASSYTSGRAYEQYF
-,TRBJ2-7,TRBV6-1,CASAPTGQGHEQYF
-,TRBJ2-4,TRBV2,CASIRGGVTAKNIQYF
-,TRBJ2-7,TRBV28,CASSFGLAGSYEQYF
-,TRBJ2-1,TRBV27,CASSGTWDYNEQFF
-,TRBJ1-1,TRBV5-1,CASSLDTDDTEAFF
medium-sized,TRBJ1-4,TRBV14,CASSQTPTGPEKPQLFF
-,TRBJ2-3,TRBV4-1,CASSPSSASGNTDTQYF
-,TRBJ2-3,TRBV12-3/TRBV12-4,CASSLGGGTDTQYF
-,TRBJ1-2,TRBV28,CASSYSRDPNYGYTF
-,TRBJ1-6,TRBV20-1,CSASLDRTSPLHF
-,TRBJ1-5,TRBV2,CASSRQGEHQPQHF
-,TRBJ1-1,TRBV18,CASSPKAGFTEAFF
-,TRBJ2-3,TRBV4-1,CASSQPKRGDTQYF
-,TRBJ2-7,TRBV6-1,CASSEAASGSYEQYF
-,TRBJ1-2,TRBV12-3/TRBV12-4,CASRSGVNYGYTF
medium-sized,TRBJ2-5,TRBV6-1,CASTGGQETQYF
medium-sized,TRBJ2-7,TRBV25-1,CASSPPGLAGRYEQYF
medium-sized,TRBJ2-5,TRBV28,CASSPTSGRGETQYF
-,TRBJ2-2,TRBV2,CASSEALLAGGAGELFF
medium-sized,TRBJ2-5,TRBV7-2,CASSRGLGETQYF
-,TRBJ2-7,TRBV5-5,CASSLGVSSYEQYF
-,TRBJ1-5,TRBV7-9,CASSSAGTSGSQPQHF
medium-sized,TRBJ2-3,TRBV6-1,CASSDGTGTDTQYF